The subject of this entry is one T cell receptor beta chain. V dropped 6 bases and J dropped 4 bases, with 8 bases sitting between them. The germline V gene has CDR1 KGHDR and CDR2 SFDVKD. The CDR3 totals 12 residues. The record originates from a study of blood T cell repertoires in COVID-19. Study overall: The United States, Italy and Spain were the sources of the acute and convalescent COVID-19 samples. PBMCs, B-cell-depleted T cells, or T cells provided the cDNA or gDNA that made up the material.

In the original processing: For nucleated cells, counts were estimated from reference gene primer amplification. The assay was immunoSEQ multiplex PCR, and TCRdb's table has in-frame clones only and misses some. Clone size and the V and J calls come from that table; the DNA yielded D and trimming. The repertoire holds about 250,000 clones, with around nine tenths as singletons. The TCR comes from an elderly man with acute or convalescent COVID-19. The genes are TRBV24-1 and TRBJ2-5; D gene uncertain. Sequencing was done on a sample of peripheral blood. The CDR3: CATSLTGETQYF. In DNA form, the CDR3 reads TGTGCCACCAGTCTTACCGGAGAGACCCAGTACTTC.